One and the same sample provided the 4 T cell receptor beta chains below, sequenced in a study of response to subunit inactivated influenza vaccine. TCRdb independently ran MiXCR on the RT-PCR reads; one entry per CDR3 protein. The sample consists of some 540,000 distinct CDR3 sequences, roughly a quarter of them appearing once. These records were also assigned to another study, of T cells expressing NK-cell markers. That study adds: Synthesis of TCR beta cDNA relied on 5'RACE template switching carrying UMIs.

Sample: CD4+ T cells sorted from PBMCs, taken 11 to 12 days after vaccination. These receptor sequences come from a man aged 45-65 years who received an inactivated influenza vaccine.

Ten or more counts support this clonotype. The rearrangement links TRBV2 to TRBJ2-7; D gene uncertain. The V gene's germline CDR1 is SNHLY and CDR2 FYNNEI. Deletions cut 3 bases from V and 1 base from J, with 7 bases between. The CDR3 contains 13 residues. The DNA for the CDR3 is TGTGCCAGCAGTGACAGACTTTCCTACGAGCAGTACTTC. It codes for CASSDRLSYEQYF. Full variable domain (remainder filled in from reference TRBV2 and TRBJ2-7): EPEVTQTPSHQVTQMGQEVILRCVPISNHLYFYWYRQILGQKVEFLVSFYNNEISEKSEIFDDQFSVERPDGSNFTLKIRSTKLEDSAMYFCASSDRLSYEQYFGPGTRLTVT.

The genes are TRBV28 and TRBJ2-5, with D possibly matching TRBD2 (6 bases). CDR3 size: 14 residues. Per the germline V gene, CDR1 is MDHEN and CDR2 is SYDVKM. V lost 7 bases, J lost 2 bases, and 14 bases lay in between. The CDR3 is CASNPEGLQETQYF. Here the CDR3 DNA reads TGTGCCAGCAATCCTGAGGGACTTCAAGAGACCCAGTACTTC. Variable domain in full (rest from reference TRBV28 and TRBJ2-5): DVKVTQSSRYLVKRTGEKVFLECVQDMDHENMFWYRQDPGLGLRLIYFSYDVKMKEKGDIPEGYSVSREKKERFSLILESASTNQTSMYLCASNPEGLQETQYFGPGTRLLVL.

The CDR3 reads CSVDSGTYGYTF. Here the CDR3 DNA reads TGCAGCGTTGACTCAGGGACCTATGGCTACACCTTC. This chain links TRBV29-1 with TRBJ1-2; weak D call: TRBD1 (5 bases). The V and J ends lost 3 bases and 4 bases respectively, with 9 bases between them. The CDR3 consists of 12 residues. Germline loops: CDR1 SQVTM, CDR2 ANQGSEA.

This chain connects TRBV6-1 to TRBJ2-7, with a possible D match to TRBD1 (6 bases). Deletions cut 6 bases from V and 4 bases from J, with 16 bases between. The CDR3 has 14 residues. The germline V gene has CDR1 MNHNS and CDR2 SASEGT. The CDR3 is CASRIRDTSYEQYF. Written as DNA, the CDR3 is TGTGCCAGCAGGATCCGGGACACTAGTTACGAGCAGTACTTC.